This T cell receptor beta chain stems from a study of naive and memory T cell subsets. This clonotype was found many times. Its antigen is as yet unknown. V was trimmed by 5 bases and J by 3 bases, leaving 14 bases between them. Germline CDR1 is MGHDK and CDR2 is SYGVNS. The CDR3 has 14 amino acids. An equimolar mix of two oligonucleotides served as the beta constant-region primer for TRBC1 and TRBC2. Each CDR3 protein gets one entry after TCRdb re-called the UMI-ligation and nested PCR reads with MiXCR. This sample has 70,000 to 95,000 distinct CDR3 sequences; around 6.5% occur once, and the top ten carry about 1.6%. General observations from the study: Naive and memory subsets had different power law exponents for TCR abundance. Clonotypes are single alpha or beta chains, not paired receptors. In CD4 and CD8 cells, diversity dropped from naive through EMRA.

CD4+ T cell IFNgamma after overnight CMV lysate exposure gave donor CMV status. Sequenced sample: central memory CD4+ T cells from blood. The source is a human donor in good health. This rearrangement joins TRBV25-1 to TRBJ2-7; maybe TRBD1 (5 bases). The CDR3, as DNA: TGTGCCAGCAGTAAAGAAGGGGTGATCTACGAGCAGTACTTC. Translated, it gives CASSKEGVIYEQYF.